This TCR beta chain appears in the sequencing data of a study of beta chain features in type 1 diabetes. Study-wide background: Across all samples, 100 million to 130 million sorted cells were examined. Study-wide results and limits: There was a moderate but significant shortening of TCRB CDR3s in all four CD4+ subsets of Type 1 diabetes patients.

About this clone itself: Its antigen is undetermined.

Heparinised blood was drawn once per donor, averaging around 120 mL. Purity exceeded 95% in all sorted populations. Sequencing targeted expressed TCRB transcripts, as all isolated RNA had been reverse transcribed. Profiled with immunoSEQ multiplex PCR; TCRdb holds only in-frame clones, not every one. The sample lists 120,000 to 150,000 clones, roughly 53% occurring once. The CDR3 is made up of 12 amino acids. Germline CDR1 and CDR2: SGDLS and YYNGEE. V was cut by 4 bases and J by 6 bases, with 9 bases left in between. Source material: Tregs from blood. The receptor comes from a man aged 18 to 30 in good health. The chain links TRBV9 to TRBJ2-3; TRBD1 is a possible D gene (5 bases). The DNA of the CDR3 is TGTGCCAGCAGCTCCTCAGGGGATACGCAGTATTTT. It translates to CASSSSGDTQYF. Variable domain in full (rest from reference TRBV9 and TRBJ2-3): DSGVTQTPKHLITATGQRVTLRCSPRSGDLSVYWYQQSLDQGLQFLIQYYNGEERAKGNILERFSAQQFPDLHSELNLSSLELGDSALYFCASSSSGDTQYFGPGTRLTVL.